The text below deals with one TCR beta chain. Its antigen is undetermined. This record comes from a study of T-cell reconstitution after alpha-beta-depleted transplantation in children. Study-wide results and limits: Several hundred expanded graft clones reportedly gave rise to the alpha-beta T cells present about two months after transplant. By one year post-transplant, T-cell counts and diversity largely arose from T cells that were newly produced. Surviving recipient cells, namely T cells and thymic progenitors, were the source of high day-60 TCRbeta diversity in some patients.

The CDR3 length is 15 residues. V lost 5 bases to trimming and J lost 4 bases; unmatched junction nucleotides: 7. For TCRbeta, the library was prepared with unique molecular identifiers. TCRdb fed the PCR reads into MiXCR, producing one record per CDR3 protein. Altogether about 250,000 distinct CDR3 sequences are present, around 25% being singletons, with the ten largest covering 4% to 5.5%. The starting material was PBMCs, mostly from graft donor cells, obtained 360 days after TCRalphabeta/CD19-depleted stem cell transplant. The origin of this receptor is a female patient between 2 and 15 years old who had a stem cell transplant for congenital amegakaryocytic thrombocytopenia, so the T cells may come from the graft donor. V and J are TRBV12-3 or TRBV12-4 and TRBJ2-5, with 10 bases fitting TRBD2. In DNA, the CDR3 is TGTGCCAGCAGTATACCTAGCGGGGGAGGAGAGACCCAGTACTTC. It is translated as CASSIPSGGGETQYF.